Listed below are T cell receptor beta chains from one sample, sequenced in a study of cytomegalovirus exposure and HLA in healthy donors. Profiling relied on immunoSEQ multiplex PCR, and the TCRdb table lists in-frame clones only, not all of them. Counted here are fewer than 200,000 clones, roughly 80% occurring once; the ten biggest clones make up roughly 0.75%. The material sequenced was PBMCs. These receptors were collected from a woman between 18 and 29 years old in good health and CMV-seronegative. The CDR3 runs from the conserved cysteine through the conserved F or W. D genes are given only for firm matches. Some rows mark clone size as missing; the rest say once, few, many or name a class of expanded clone.

v_gene: TRBV13
d_gene: TRBD2
j_gene: TRBJ2-1
abundance: NA
CDR3nt: TGTGCCAGCAGCTCTAGCGGGAGGCACAATGAGCAGTTCTTC
CDR3aa: CASSSSGRHNEQFF

v_gene: TRBV5-1
d_gene: NA
j_gene: TRBJ2-5
abundance: NA
CDR3nt: TGCGCCAGCAGCCCCCTGGACTACTCAGGGACCCAGTACTTC
CDR3aa: CASSPLDYSGTQYF

v_gene: TRBV27
d_gene: NA
j_gene: TRBJ2-3
abundance: NA
CDR3nt: TGTGCCAGCAGTTTACAGTCTTTCCAGGAGGAACAGTATTTT
CDR3aa: CASSLQSFQEEQYF

v_gene: TRBV11-2
d_gene: NA
j_gene: TRBJ1-3
abundance: NA
CDR3nt: TGTGCCAGCAGCTTATGGGACAAGGAAACTGGAAACACCATATATTTT
CDR3aa: CASSLWDKETGNTIYF

v_gene: TRBV21-1
d_gene: NA
j_gene: TRBJ2-7
abundance: few
CDR3nt: TGTGCCAGCATCCTTTCCGGGACTAGCGGGAACTACGAGCAGTACTTC
CDR3aa: CASILSGTSGNYEQYF

v_gene: TRBV5-1
d_gene: NA
j_gene: TRBJ2-7
abundance: NA
CDR3nt: TGCGCCAGCAGCCCCGGGACACTCGTCGACTACGAGCAGTACTTC
CDR3aa: CASSPGTLVDYEQYF

v_gene: TRBV11-3
d_gene: TRBD1
j_gene: TRBJ2-5
abundance: NA
CDR3nt: TGTGCCAGCAGCTCGGGACAGTATCTTGAAGAGACCCAGTACTTC
CDR3aa: CASSSGQYLEETQYF

v_gene: TRBV15
d_gene: NA
j_gene: TRBJ2-7
abundance: few
CDR3nt: TGTGCCACCTCTTCGGCGGGAAAGGTTTACGAGCAGTACTTC
CDR3aa: CATSSAGKVYEQYF

v_gene: TRBV7-3
d_gene: NA
j_gene: TRBJ2-2
abundance: NA
CDR3nt: TGTGCCAGCAGCTTTGGGGGGAGTAATGGGGAGCTGTTTTTT
CDR3aa: CASSFGGSNGELFF

v_gene: TRBV12-5
d_gene: NA
j_gene: TRBJ1-1
abundance: NA
CDR3nt: TGTGCTAGTGGTTACACCCATACGTCAAAAATGAACACTGAAGCTTTCTTT
CDR3aa: CASGYTHTSKMNTEAFF

v_gene: TRBV5-1
d_gene: NA
j_gene: TRBJ2-5
abundance: NA
CDR3nt: TGCGCCAGCAGCTTGGAGGCGGGTGGGCAAGAGACCCAGTACTTC
CDR3aa: CASSLEAGGQETQYF

v_gene: TRBV7-2
d_gene: TRBD2
j_gene: TRBJ2-5
abundance: NA
CDR3nt: TGTGCCAGCAGCCCCCGACTAGCGGGAGGAAGAGAGACCCAGTACTTC
CDR3aa: CASSPRLAGGRETQYF

v_gene: TRBV6-5
d_gene: NA
j_gene: TRBJ1-5
abundance: NA
CDR3nt: TGTGCCAGCAACGACAGAGTTAATAGCAATCAGCCCCAGCATTTT
CDR3aa: CASNDRVNSNQPQHF

v_gene: TRBV5-1
d_gene: NA
j_gene: TRBJ2-1
abundance: NA
CDR3nt: TGCGCCAGCAGGTCAGTCGCTAGCTCCTACAATGAGCAGTTCTTC
CDR3aa: CASRSVASSYNEQFF

v_gene: TRBV5-5
d_gene: NA
j_gene: TRBJ2-2
abundance: NA
CDR3nt: TGTGCCAGCAGCTTGGCCCGGTCGGACACCGGGGAGCTGTTTTTT
CDR3aa: CASSLARSDTGELFF

v_gene: TRBV28
d_gene: TRBD1
j_gene: TRBJ2-2
abundance: NA
CDR3nt: TGTGCCAGCACCATCCCGGGGCAGGGGGCGCGCACCGGGGAGCTGTTTTTT
CDR3aa: CASTIPGQGARTGELFF

v_gene: TRBV11-2
d_gene: TRBD1
j_gene: TRBJ2-5
abundance: NA
CDR3nt: TGTGCCAGCAGCGTATACAGGGGACGGGGAGAGACCCAGTACTTC
CDR3aa: CASSVYRGRGETQYF

v_gene: TRBV4-1
d_gene: NA
j_gene: TRBJ2-1
abundance: NA
CDR3nt: TGCGCCAGCAGCCAAGGTATAGCGGAAGCCGTTGTTGAGCAGTTCTTC
CDR3aa: CASSQGIAEAVVEQFF

v_gene: TRBV30
d_gene: TRBD1
j_gene: TRBJ2-7
abundance: few
CDR3nt: TGTGCCGTGACTCACCCGGGACAGGGCCGCGAGCAGTACTTC
CDR3aa: CAVTHPGQGREQYF

v_gene: TRBV5-4
d_gene: TRBD1
j_gene: TRBJ2-5
abundance: NA
CDR3nt: TGTGCCAGCAGCTTACAGGGGGCGATCGGGACCCAGTACTTC
CDR3aa: CASSLQGAIGTQYF

v_gene: TRBV28
d_gene: TRBD2
j_gene: TRBJ2-7
abundance: NA
CDR3nt: TGTGCCAGCAGCCACGAGATTCGACTAGCGAACTACGAGCAGTACTTC
CDR3aa: CASSHEIRLANYEQYF

v_gene: TRBV4-3
d_gene: NA
j_gene: TRBJ2-5
abundance: NA
CDR3nt: TGCGCCAGCAGCCAAGATGCGGGTGGGGTTTTCCAAGAGACCCAGTACTTC
CDR3aa: CASSQDAGGVFQETQYF

v_gene: TRBV19
d_gene: NA
j_gene: TRBJ1-2
abundance: NA
CDR3nt: TGTGCCAGTAGTATCAGTAGGGAGGACGGCTACACCTTC
CDR3aa: CASSISREDGYTF

v_gene: TRBV5-6
d_gene: NA
j_gene: TRBJ2-5
abundance: NA
CDR3nt: TGTGCCAGCAGCTTGGACAGGTTCCAAGAGACCCAGTACTTC
CDR3aa: CASSLDRFQETQYF

v_gene: TRBV13
d_gene: TRBD1
j_gene: TRBJ2-1
abundance: NA
CDR3nt: TGTGCCAGCAGCAGCGCGGGACAGGGTCATAATGAGCAGTTCTTC
CDR3aa: CASSSAGQGHNEQFF

v_gene: TRBV11-2
d_gene: NA
j_gene: TRBJ1-1
abundance: few
CDR3nt: TGTGCCAGCAGTTGGGGTAGGGGAACTGAAGCTTTCTTT
CDR3aa: CASSWGRGTEAFF

v_gene: TRBV28
d_gene: NA
j_gene: TRBJ2-5
abundance: NA
CDR3nt: TGTGCCAGCAGTTTACCCAAGAGGGTCCAAGAGACCCAGTACTTC
CDR3aa: CASSLPKRVQETQYF

v_gene: TRBV7-2
d_gene: NA
j_gene: TRBJ2-1
abundance: NA
CDR3nt: TGTGCCAGCAGCTTCGTCAATGAGCAGTTCTTC
CDR3aa: CASSFVNEQFF

v_gene: TRBV5-4
d_gene: TRBD2
j_gene: TRBJ2-6
abundance: NA
CDR3nt: TGTGCCAGCAGCTCGGAACGAGGTAGCGGGAGTGCTGGGGCCAACGTCCTGACTTTC
CDR3aa: CASSSERGSGSAGANVLTF

v_gene: TRBV2
d_gene: NA
j_gene: TRBJ2-7
abundance: NA
CDR3nt: TGTGCCAGCAGGTTAGGTGCACGCGGCGAGCAGTACTTC
CDR3aa: CASRLGARGEQYF

v_gene: TRBV7-2
d_gene: NA
j_gene: TRBJ1-1
abundance: NA
CDR3nt: TGTGCCAGCAGCACACAATCCTCTAGCTACGCTGAAGCTTTCTTT
CDR3aa: CASSTQSSSYAEAFF

v_gene: TRBV28
d_gene: NA
j_gene: TRBJ1-3
abundance: NA
CDR3nt: TGTGCCAGCAGTTTTCGGTCAATCTCTGGAAACACCATATATTTT
CDR3aa: CASSFRSISGNTIYF

v_gene: TRBV5-4
d_gene: NA
j_gene: TRBJ2-5
abundance: NA
CDR3nt: TGTGCCAGCAGCTCGGAACCGGGGCAAGAGACCCAGTACTTC
CDR3aa: CASSSEPGQETQYF

v_gene: TRBV6-1
d_gene: TRBD1
j_gene: TRBJ2-7
abundance: once
CDR3nt: TGTGCCAGCAGTGAAAGATATGGGGGACAGAAGTACTTC
CDR3aa: CASSERYGGQKYF

v_gene: TRBV28
d_gene: TRBD1
j_gene: TRBJ2-3
abundance: once
CDR3nt: TGTGCCAGCAGTTTCCGACAGGGGGCAGATACGCAGTATTTT
CDR3aa: CASSFRQGADTQYF

v_gene: TRBV7-3
d_gene: NA
j_gene: TRBJ1-1
abundance: NA
CDR3nt: TGTGCCAGCAGCTTTTCGAGGAACACTGAAGCTTTCTTT
CDR3aa: CASSFSRNTEAFF

v_gene: TRBV18
d_gene: TRBD1
j_gene: TRBJ1-2
abundance: once
CDR3nt: TGTGCCAGCTCACCCGACAGGGGTGGGGTTGGTGGCTACACCTTC
CDR3aa: CASSPDRGGVGGYTF

v_gene: TRBV27
d_gene: NA
j_gene: TRBJ1-3
abundance: NA
CDR3nt: TGTGCCAGCAGTTTGAGCGGTACTGGAAACACCATATATTTT
CDR3aa: CASSLSGTGNTIYF

v_gene: TRBV10-2
d_gene: TRBD1
j_gene: TRBJ1-1
abundance: NA
CDR3nt: TGCGCCAGCAGTGAGTGGGGGACAGGGAGAGCTTTCTTT
CDR3aa: CASSEWGTGRAFF

v_gene: TRBV7-8
d_gene: TRBD1
j_gene: TRBJ2-7
abundance: NA
CDR3nt: TGTGCCAGCAGCCCTCTAGGGACAGGGTCTTACGAGCAGTACTTC
CDR3aa: CASSPLGTGSYEQYF

v_gene: TRBV5-8
d_gene: NA
j_gene: TRBJ1-2
abundance: NA
CDR3nt: TGTGCCAGCCCCCTAGTTAACACGGGCTATGGCTACACCTTC
CDR3aa: CASPLVNTGYGYTF

v_gene: TRBV5-6
d_gene: NA
j_gene: TRBJ2-5
abundance: NA
CDR3nt: TGTGCCAGCAGGCCCCCGACTAGTACGACCCAGTACTTC
CDR3aa: CASRPPTSTTQYF

v_gene: TRBV30
d_gene: NA
j_gene: TRBJ2-7
abundance: few
CDR3nt: TGTGCCGGCCAATCTAGGAGGAATTCCTACGAGCAGTACTTC
CDR3aa: CAGQSRRNSYEQYF

v_gene: TRBV11-2
d_gene: TRBD2
j_gene: TRBJ2-7
abundance: NA
CDR3nt: TGTGCCAGCAGCTTAGAATTAGCGGGAGGTACCTACGAGCAGTACTTC
CDR3aa: CASSLELAGGTYEQYF

v_gene: TRBV25-1
d_gene: TRBD1
j_gene: TRBJ2-2
abundance: NA
CDR3nt: TGTGCCAGCAGTGAATTCTTTCACACAGGGGACACCGGGGAGCTGTTTTTT
CDR3aa: CASSEFFHTGDTGELFF

v_gene: TRBV10-3
d_gene: TRBD1
j_gene: TRBJ2-4
abundance: once
CDR3nt: TGTGCCATCAGATCGGACAGGACAGCCAAAAACATTCAGTACTTC
CDR3aa: CAIRSDRTAKNIQYF

v_gene: TRBV21-1
d_gene: NA
j_gene: TRBJ1-4
abundance: NA
CDR3nt: TGTGCCAGCAGCAAAGGCCCCGGGACAGGTGTTCTGAATGAAAAACTGTTTTTT
CDR3aa: CASSKGPGTGVLNEKLFF

v_gene: TRBV6-1
d_gene: NA
j_gene: TRBJ2-7
abundance: NA
CDR3nt: TGTGCCAGCAGGACTTCCTACGAGCAGTACTTC
CDR3aa: CASRTSYEQYF

v_gene: TRBV9
d_gene: NA
j_gene: TRBJ2-2
abundance: NA
CDR3nt: TGTGCCAGCAGTAGGAACACCGGGGAGCTGTTTTTT
CDR3aa: CASSRNTGELFF

v_gene: TRBV5-1
d_gene: TRBD1
j_gene: TRBJ2-1
abundance: NA
CDR3nt: TGCGCCAGCAGCTTTGACAGGGGCCAATACAATGAGCAGTTCTTC
CDR3aa: CASSFDRGQYNEQFF

v_gene: TRBV6-5
d_gene: NA
j_gene: TRBJ2-7
abundance: NA
CDR3nt: TGTGCCAGCAGTCGGCCTTACAGCTACGAGCAGTACTTC
CDR3aa: CASSRPYSYEQYF

v_gene: TRBV29-1
d_gene: TRBD1
j_gene: TRBJ2-7
abundance: NA
CDR3nt: TGCAGCGTTGTGGCGGGACAGGGCTACGAGCAGTACTTC
CDR3aa: CSVVAGQGYEQYF

v_gene: TRBV11-2
d_gene: NA
j_gene: TRBJ1-3
abundance: NA
CDR3nt: TGTGCCAGCAGCTTAGCCTCCCTGGGAAACACCATATATTTT
CDR3aa: CASSLASLGNTIYF

v_gene: TRBV28
d_gene: TRBD2
j_gene: TRBJ2-7
abundance: NA
CDR3nt: TGTGCCAGCAGCACTAGCGCAAGGGGATCCTACGAGCAGTACTTC
CDR3aa: CASSTSARGSYEQYF

v_gene: TRBV6-1
d_gene: TRBD2
j_gene: TRBJ2-7
abundance: NA
CDR3nt: TGTGCCAGCAGTGAAGCGGGACTAGCGAGCTCCTACGAGCAGTACTTC
CDR3aa: CASSEAGLASSYEQYF

v_gene: TRBV11-3
d_gene: TRBD2
j_gene: TRBJ2-1
abundance: NA
CDR3nt: TGTGCCAGCAGCTTATCCGGGACTAGCAACTCCTACAATGAGCAGTTCTTC
CDR3aa: CASSLSGTSNSYNEQFF

v_gene: TRBV11-2
d_gene: NA
j_gene: TRBJ2-1
abundance: NA
CDR3nt: TGTGCCAGCAGCTTAGTCTACTTAATCAATGAGCAGTTCTTC
CDR3aa: CASSLVYLINEQFF

v_gene: TRBV11-1
d_gene: NA
j_gene: TRBJ2-6
abundance: NA
CDR3nt: TGTGCCAGCAGCTTAGGGGCAGGGAAAGCCAACGTCCTGACTTTC
CDR3aa: CASSLGAGKANVLTF

v_gene: TRBV27
d_gene: NA
j_gene: TRBJ2-7
abundance: NA
CDR3nt: TGTGCCAACCAGGGGTTTGGCACCTACGAGCAGTACTTC
CDR3aa: CANQGFGTYEQYF

v_gene: TRBV21-1
d_gene: NA
j_gene: TRBJ2-5
abundance: NA
CDR3nt: TGTGCCAGCAGCAAAGAAGCGAGTAAGGGGCGCAGAGAGACCCAGTACTTC
CDR3aa: CASSKEASKGRRETQYF